Below, one T cell receptor beta chain is given with its context. As handled by the study authors: Amplification of reference gene primers was used by the study to estimate nucleated cell counts. Produced via immunoSEQ multiplex PCR; TCRdb's table is partial and in-frame only. V, J and clone size are taken as reported in that table, and D and trimming were inferred from the DNA itself. Of over 150,000 clones listed, 85% to 90% are singletons. This sample is drawn from a study of blood T cell repertoires in COVID-19. Overall study: There were acute and convalescent COVID-19 samples, and they came from the United States, Italy and Spain. Nucleic acid was either cDNA or gDNA, and it came from T cells, B-cell-depleted T cells, or PBMCs.

The receptor comes from a man aged 45-65 years with active or convalescent COVID-19. Sample: peripheral blood.

CDR3 region: CASSQVYGRGIYEQYF. The CDR3 DNA reads as TGCGCCAGCAGCCAGGTGTATGGGCGGGGGATCTACGAGCAGTACTTC. The chain uses TRBV4-3 and TRBJ2-7; 7 bases line up with TRBD2. V lost 3 bases to trimming and J lost 3 bases; unmatched junction nucleotides: 11. The CDR3 covers 16 residues. From germline, CDR1 is LGHNA and CDR2 YSLEER.